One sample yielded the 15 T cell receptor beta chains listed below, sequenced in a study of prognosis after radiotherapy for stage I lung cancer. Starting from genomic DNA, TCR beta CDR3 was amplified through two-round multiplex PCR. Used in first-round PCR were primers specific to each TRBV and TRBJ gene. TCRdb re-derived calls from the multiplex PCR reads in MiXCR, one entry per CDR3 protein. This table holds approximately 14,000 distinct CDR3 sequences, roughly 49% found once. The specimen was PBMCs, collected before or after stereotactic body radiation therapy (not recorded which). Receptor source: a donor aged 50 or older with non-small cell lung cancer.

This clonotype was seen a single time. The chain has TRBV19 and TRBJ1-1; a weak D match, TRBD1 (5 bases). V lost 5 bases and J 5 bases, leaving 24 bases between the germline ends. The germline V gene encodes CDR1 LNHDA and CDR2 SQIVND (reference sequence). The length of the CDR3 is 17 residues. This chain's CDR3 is CASSLAGTSTGKTEAFF. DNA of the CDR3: TGTGCCAGTAGTTTGGCAGGGACGTCTACCGGAAAGACTGAAGCTTTCTTT. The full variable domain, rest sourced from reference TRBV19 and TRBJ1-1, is DGGITQSPKYLFRKEGQNVTLSCEQNLNHDAMYWYRQDPGQGLRLIYYSQIVNDFQKGDIAEGYSVSREKKESFPLTVTSAQKNPTAFYLCASSLAGTSTGKTEAFFGQGTRLTVV.

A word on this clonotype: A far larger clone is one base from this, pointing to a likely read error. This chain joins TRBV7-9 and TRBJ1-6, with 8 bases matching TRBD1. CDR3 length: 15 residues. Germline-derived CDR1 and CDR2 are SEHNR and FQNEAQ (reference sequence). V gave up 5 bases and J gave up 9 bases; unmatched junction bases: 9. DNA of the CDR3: TGTGCCAGCAGCCAAAAGGACAGGGTCAGTTCACCCCTCCACTTT. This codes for CASSQKDRVSSPLHF.

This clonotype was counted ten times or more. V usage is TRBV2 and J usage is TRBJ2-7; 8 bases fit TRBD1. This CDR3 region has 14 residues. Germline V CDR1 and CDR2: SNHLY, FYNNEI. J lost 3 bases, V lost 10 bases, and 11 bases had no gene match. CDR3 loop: CATLEDRADYEQYF. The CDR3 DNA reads TGTGCCACCCTAGAGGACAGGGCCGACTACGAGCAGTACTTC.

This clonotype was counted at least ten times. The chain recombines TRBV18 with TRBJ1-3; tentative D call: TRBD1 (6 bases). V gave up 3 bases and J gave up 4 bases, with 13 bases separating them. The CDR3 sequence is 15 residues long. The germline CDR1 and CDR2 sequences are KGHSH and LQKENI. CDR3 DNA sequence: TGTGCCAGCTCACCCGCGCCAGGGGTCGGAAACACCATATATTTT. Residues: CASSPAPGVGNTIYF.

DNA for the CDR3: TGTGCCAGCAGCTCGTATCCCGGGACTAGCGGAACCGGGGAGCTGTTTTTT. Its protein is CASSSYPGTSGTGELFF. J is TRBJ2-2 and V is TRBV5-8; TRBD2 matches 11 bases. CDR3 size: 17 residues. Germline CDR1 reads SGHTS; CDR2 reads YDEGEE. Trimming cost V 3 bases and J 5 bases; bases outside gene matches: 9.

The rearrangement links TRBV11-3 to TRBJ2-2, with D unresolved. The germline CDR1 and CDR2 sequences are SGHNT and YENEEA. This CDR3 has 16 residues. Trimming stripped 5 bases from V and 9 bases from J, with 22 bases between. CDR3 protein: CASSQLWGEASWELFF. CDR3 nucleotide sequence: TGTGCCAGCAGCCAACTATGGGGTGAAGCATCCTGGGAGCTGTTTTTT.

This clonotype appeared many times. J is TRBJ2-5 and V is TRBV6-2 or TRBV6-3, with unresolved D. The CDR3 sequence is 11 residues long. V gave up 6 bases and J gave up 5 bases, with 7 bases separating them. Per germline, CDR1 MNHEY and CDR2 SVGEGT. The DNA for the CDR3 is TGTGCCAGCAGGGTTGAGGAGACCCAGTACTTC. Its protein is CASRVEETQYF.

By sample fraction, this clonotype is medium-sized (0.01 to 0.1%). The CDR3 sequence: CASSYRGLGYGYTF. In nucleotides, the CDR3 is TGTGCCAGCAGTTACAGGGGGCTCGGCTATGGCTACACCTTC. This chain links TRBV6-2 or TRBV6-3 with TRBJ1-2; 7 bases map to TRBD1. The V and J ends lost 2 bases and 4 bases, in that order; junction bases with no gene match: 4. The length of the CDR3 is 14 residues. CDR1 MNHEY and CDR2 SVGEGT come from the germline V gene.

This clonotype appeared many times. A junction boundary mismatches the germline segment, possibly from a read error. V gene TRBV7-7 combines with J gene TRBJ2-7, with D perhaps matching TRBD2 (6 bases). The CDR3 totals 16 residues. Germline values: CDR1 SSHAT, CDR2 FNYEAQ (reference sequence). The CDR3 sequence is CASRDWCKPPSYEQYF. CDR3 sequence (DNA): TGTGCTAGCAGGGACTGGTGCAAGCCCCCTTCCTACGAGCAGTACTTC.

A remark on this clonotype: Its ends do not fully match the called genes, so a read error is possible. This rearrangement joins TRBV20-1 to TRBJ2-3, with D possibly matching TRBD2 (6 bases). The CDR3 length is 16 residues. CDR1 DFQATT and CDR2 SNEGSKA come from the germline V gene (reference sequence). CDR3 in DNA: TGCAATGCTTCAGAGGCGGGGCCAGCGTTGGGAGATACGCAGTATTTT. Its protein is CNASEAGPALGDTQYF.

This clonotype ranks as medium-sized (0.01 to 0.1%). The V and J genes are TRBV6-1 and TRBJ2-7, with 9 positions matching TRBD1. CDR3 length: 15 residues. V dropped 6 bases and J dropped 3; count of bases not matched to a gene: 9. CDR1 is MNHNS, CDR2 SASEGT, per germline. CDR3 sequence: CASSRRGQGLYEQYF. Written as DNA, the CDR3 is TGTGCCAGCAGCCGTAGGGGACAGGGCCTCTACGAGCAGTACTTC.

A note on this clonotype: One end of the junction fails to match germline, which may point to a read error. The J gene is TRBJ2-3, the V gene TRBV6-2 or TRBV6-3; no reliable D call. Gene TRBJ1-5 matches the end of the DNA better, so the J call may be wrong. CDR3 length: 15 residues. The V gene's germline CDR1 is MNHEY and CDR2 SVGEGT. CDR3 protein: CTSSEGGRALDTQHF. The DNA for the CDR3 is TGTACCAGCAGTGAAGGCGGGAGGGCTCTAGATACGCAGCATTTT.

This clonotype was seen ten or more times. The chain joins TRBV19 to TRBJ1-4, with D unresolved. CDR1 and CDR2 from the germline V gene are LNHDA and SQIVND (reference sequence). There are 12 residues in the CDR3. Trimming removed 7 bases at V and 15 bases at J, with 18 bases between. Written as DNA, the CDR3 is TGTGCCAGTACGGCCGAGCCGAGAAGGATGTTTTTT. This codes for CASTAEPRRMFF.

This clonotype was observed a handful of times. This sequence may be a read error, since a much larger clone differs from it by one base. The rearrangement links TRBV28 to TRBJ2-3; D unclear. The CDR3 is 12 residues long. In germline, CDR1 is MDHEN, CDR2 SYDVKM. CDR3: CASSLFTDAQYF. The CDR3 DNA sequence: TGTGCCAGCAGTTTGTTCACAGATGCGCAGTATTTT.

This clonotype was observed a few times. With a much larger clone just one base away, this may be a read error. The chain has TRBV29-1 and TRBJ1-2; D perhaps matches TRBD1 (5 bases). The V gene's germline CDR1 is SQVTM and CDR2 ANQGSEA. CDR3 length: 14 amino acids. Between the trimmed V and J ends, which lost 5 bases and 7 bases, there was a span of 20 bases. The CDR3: CSVHTRLGLGGYTF. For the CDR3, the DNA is TGCAGCGTTCACACCCGTTTGGGGCTCGGTGGCTACACCTTC.